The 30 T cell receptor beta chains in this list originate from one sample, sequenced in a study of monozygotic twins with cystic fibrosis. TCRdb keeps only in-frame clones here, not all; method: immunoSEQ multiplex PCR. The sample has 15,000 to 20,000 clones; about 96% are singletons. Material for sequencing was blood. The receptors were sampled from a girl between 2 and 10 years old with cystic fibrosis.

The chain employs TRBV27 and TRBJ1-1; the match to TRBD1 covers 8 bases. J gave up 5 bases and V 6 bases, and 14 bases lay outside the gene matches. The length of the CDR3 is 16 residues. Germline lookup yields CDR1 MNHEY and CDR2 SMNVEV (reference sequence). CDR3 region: CASRTGGRGLGTEAFF. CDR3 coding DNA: TGTGCCAGCAGGACGGGGGGCAGGGGGCTCGGTACTGAAGCTTTCTTT.

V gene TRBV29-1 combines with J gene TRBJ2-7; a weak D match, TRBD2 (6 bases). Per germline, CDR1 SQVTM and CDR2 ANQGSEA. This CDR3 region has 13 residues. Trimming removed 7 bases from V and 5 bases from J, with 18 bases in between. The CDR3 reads CSATSRGWNEQYF. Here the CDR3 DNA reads TGCAGCGCTACCTCCCGGGGGTGGAACGAGCAGTACTTC.

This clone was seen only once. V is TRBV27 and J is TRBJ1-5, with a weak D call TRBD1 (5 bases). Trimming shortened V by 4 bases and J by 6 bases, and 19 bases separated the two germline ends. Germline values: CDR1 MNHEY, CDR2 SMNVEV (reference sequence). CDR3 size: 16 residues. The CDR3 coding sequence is TGTGCCAGCAGTTCTGGGCATTGGGGGGACGGTCAGCCCCAGCATTTT. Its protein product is CASSSGHWGDGQPQHF.

The CDR3 is CASSTGTTNYGYTF. CDR3 coding DNA: TGTGCCAGCAGCACCGGGACGACTAACTATGGCTACACCTTC. The V and J genes are TRBV9 and TRBJ1-2; possible D gene TRBD1, 5 bases. Trimming shortened V by 4 bases and J by 0 bases, and 10 bases separated the two germline ends. The CDR3 spans 14 residues. Germline CDR1 is SGDLS and CDR2 is YYNGEE.

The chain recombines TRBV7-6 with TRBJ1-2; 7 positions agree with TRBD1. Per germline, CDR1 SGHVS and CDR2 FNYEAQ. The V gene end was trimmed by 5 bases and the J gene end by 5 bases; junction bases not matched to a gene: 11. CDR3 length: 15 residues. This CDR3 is CASSPTQGTAYGYTF. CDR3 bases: TGTGCCAGCAGCCCGACACAGGGGACAGCTTATGGCTACACCTTC.

CDR3 amino acids: CATGSGANVLTF. For the CDR3, the DNA is TGTGCCACGGGCTCTGGGGCCAACGTCCTGACTTTC. The chain carries TRBV10-3 and TRBJ2-6; D ambiguous. V was trimmed by 10 bases and J by 0 bases, leaving 4 bases between them. The CDR3 loop spans 12 amino acids. Germline CDR1 and CDR2: ENHRY and SYGVKD.

CDR3 in amino acids: CASSLGSTEAFF. The DNA for the CDR3 is TGTGCCAGCAGCTTAGGGTCCACTGAAGCTTTCTTT. The rearrangement links TRBV7-9 to TRBJ1-1; D gene uncertain. The germline gives CDR1 SEHNR, CDR2 FQNEAQ (reference sequence). Deletions cut 1 base from V and 4 bases from J, with 4 bases between. CDR3 size: 12 residues. Supplemented by reference TRBV7-9 and TRBJ1-1, the full variable domain reads DTGVSQNPRHKITKRGQNVTFRCDPISEHNRLYWYRQTLGQGPEFLTYFQNEAQLEKSRLLSDRFSAERPKGSFSTLEIQRTEQGDSAMYLCASSLGSTEAFFGQGTRLTVV.

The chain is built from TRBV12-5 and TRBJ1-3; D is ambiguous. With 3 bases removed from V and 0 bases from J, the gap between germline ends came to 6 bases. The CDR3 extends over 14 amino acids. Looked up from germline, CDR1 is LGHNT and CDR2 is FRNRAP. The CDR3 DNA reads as TGTGCTAGTGGTTTTCCGAACTCTGGAAACACCATATATTTT. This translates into CASGFPNSGNTIYF.

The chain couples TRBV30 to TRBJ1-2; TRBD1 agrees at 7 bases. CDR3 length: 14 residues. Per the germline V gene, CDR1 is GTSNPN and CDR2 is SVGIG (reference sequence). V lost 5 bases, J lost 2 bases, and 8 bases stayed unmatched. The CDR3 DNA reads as TGTGCCTGGCACCACAGGGGAAGGAACTATGGCTACACCTTC. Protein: CAWHHRGRNYGYTF.

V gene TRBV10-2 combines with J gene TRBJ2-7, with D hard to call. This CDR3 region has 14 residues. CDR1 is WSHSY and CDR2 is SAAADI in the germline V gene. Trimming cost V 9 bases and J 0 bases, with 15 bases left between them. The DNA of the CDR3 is TGCGCCAGTACTTCTGATCGGTACTCCTACGAGCAGTACTTC. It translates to CASTSDRYSYEQYF.

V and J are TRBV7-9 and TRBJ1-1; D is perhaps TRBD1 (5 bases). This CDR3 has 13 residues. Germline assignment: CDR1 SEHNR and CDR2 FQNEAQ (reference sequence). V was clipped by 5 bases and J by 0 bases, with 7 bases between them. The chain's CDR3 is CASSRGVNTEAFF. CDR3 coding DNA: TGTGCCAGCAGCCGGGGGGTGAACACTGAAGCTTTCTTT.

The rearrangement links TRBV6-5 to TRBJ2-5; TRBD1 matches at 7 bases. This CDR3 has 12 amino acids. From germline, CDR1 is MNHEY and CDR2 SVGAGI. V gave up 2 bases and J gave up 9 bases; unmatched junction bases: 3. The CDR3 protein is CASSYTGAAQYF. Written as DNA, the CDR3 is TGTGCCAGCAGTTACACAGGGGCGGCCCAGTACTTC.

CDR3 loop: CASSPLKVSNQETQYF. The CDR3 DNA sequence: TGTGCCAGCTCACCATTAAAGGTGTCGAACCAAGAGACCCAGTACTTC. The gene calls are TRBV18 and TRBJ2-5; D not certain. Trimming removed 2 bases at V and 0 bases at J, with 13 bases between. Germline V gene lookup returns CDR1 KGHSH and CDR2 LQKENI. This CDR3 spans 16 amino acids.

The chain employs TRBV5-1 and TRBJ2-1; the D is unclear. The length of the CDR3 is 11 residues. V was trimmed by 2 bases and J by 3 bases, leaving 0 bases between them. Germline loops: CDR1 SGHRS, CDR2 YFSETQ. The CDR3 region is CASSFYNEQFF. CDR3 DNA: TGCGCCAGCAGCTTCTACAATGAGCAGTTCTTC. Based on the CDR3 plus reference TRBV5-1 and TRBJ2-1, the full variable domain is KAGVTQTPRYLIKTRGQQVTLSCSPISGHRSVSWYQQTPGQGLQFLFEYFSETQRNKGNFPGRFSGRQFSNSRSEMNVSTLELGDSALYLCASSFYNEQFFGPGTRLTVL.

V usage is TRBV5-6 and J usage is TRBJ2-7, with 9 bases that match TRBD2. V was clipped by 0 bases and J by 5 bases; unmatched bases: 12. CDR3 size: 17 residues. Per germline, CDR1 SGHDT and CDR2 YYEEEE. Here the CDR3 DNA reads TGTGCCAGCAGCTTGGGCACTACTAGCGGGTCAAGGAACGAGCAGTACTTC. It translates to CASSLGTTSGSRNEQYF.

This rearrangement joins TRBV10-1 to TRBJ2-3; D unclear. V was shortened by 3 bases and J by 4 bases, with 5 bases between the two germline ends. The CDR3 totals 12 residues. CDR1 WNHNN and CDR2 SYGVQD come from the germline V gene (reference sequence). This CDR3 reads CASSEVADTQYF. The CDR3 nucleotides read TGCGCCAGCAGTGAAGTGGCAGATACGCAGTATTTT.

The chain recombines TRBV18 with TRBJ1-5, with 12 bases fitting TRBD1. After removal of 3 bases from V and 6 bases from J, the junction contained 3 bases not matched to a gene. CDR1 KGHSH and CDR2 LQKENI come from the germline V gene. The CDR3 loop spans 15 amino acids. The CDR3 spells CASSPGTGGFQPQHF. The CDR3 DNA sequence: TGTGCCAGCTCACCCGGGACAGGGGGCTTTCAGCCCCAGCATTTT.

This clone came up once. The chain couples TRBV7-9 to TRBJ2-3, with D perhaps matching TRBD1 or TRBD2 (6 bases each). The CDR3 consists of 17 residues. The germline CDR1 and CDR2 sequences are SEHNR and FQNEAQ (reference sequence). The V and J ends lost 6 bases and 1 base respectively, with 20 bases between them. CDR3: CASREEGGPRGTDTQYF. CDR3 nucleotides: TGTGCCAGCAGAGAAGAGGGGGGCCCGCGCGGCACAGATACGCAGTATTTT.

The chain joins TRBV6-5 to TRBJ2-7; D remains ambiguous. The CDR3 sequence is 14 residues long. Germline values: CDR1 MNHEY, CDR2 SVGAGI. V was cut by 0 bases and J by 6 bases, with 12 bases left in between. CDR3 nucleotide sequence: TGTGCCAGCAGTTACTCACGGACCCATGTCGAGCAGTACTTC. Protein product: CASSYSRTHVEQYF.

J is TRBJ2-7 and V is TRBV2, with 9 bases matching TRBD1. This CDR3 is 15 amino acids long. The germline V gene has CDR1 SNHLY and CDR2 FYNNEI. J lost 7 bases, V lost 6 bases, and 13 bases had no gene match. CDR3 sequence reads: CASRGPGQGMREQYF. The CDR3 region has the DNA TGTGCCAGCAGAGGTCCGGGACAGGGTATGAGGGAGCAGTACTTC.

The CDR3 protein is CASSFPDSLSYNEQFF. The CDR3 DNA is TGTGCCAGCAGCTTCCCCGACAGCCTCTCCTACAATGAGCAGTTCTTC. V gene TRBV7-8 combines with J gene TRBJ2-1; D is perhaps TRBD1 (5 bases). This CDR3 contains 16 residues. Trimming took off 3 bases at V and 0 bases at J, with 12 bases between the two ends. Germline CDR1 and CDR2: SGHVS and FQNEAQ.

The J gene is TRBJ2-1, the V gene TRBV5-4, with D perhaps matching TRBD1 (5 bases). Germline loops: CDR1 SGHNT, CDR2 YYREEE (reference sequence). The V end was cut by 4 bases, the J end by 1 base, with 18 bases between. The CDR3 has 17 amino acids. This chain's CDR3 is CASSPGQGLQSYNEQFF. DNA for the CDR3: TGTGCCAGCAGCCCCGGTCAGGGCCTTCAATCCTACAATGAGCAGTTCTTC.

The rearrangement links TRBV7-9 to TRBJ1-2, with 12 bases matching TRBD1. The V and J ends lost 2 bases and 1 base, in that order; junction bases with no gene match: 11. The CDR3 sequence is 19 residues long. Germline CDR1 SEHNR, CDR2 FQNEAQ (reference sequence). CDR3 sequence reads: CASSLYTSGQGANNYGYTF. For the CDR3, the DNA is TGTGCCAGCAGCTTATATACCTCGGGACAGGGGGCCAATAACTATGGCTACACCTTC.

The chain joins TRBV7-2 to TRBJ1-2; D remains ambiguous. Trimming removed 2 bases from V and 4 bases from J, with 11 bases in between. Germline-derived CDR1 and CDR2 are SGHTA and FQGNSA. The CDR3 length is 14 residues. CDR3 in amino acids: CASSLIGGVYGYTF. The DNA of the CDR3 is TGTGCCAGCAGCTTAATTGGCGGGGTCTATGGCTACACCTTC.

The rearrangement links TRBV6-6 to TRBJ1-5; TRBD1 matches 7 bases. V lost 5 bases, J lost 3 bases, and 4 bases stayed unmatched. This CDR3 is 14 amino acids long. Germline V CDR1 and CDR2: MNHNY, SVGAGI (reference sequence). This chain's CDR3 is CASSADRVNQPQHF. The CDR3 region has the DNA TGTGCCAGCAGTGCCGACAGGGTCAATCAGCCCCAGCATTTT.

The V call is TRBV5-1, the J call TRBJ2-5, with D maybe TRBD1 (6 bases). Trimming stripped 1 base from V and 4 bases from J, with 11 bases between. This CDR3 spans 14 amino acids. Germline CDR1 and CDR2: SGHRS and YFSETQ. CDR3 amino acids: CASSLLSGVETQYF. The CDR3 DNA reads TGCGCCAGCAGCTTGTTGTCAGGGGTAGAGACCCAGTACTTC.

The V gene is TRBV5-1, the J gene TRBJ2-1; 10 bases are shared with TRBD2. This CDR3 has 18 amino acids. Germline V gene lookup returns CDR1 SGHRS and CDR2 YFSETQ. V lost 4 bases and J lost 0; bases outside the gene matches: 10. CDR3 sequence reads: CASSTGTSAKSSYNEQFF. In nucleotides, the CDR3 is TGCGCCAGCAGCACGGGGACTAGCGCGAAGAGCTCCTACAATGAGCAGTTCTTC.

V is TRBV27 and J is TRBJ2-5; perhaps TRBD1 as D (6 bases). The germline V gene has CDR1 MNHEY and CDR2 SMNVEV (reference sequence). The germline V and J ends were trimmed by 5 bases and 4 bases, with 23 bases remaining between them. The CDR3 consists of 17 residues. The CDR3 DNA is TGTGCCAGCAGTCCTCAGACAGGCCCCTCCGTCCTAGAGACCCAGTACTTC. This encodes CASSPQTGPSVLETQYF.

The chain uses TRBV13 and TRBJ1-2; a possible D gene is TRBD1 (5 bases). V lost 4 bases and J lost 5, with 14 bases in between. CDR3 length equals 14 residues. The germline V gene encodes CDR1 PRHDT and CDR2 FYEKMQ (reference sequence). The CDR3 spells CASSSGTGFYGYTF. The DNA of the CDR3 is TGTGCCAGCAGCTCGGGAACAGGCTTTTATGGCTACACCTTC.

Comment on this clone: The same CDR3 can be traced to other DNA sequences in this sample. The CDR3 bases are TGTGCCAGCAGCTTGGGGGGACTCCAGCCCCAGCATTTT. Translation: CASSLGGLQPQHF. The chain couples TRBV5-6 to TRBJ1-5; D is possibly TRBD1 (5 bases). CDR1 SGHDT and CDR2 YYEEEE come from the germline V gene. Trimming left V 0 bases short and J 7 bases short, with 8 bases between. The CDR3 consists of 13 residues.